Listed below are T cell receptor beta chains from one sample, sequenced in a study of blood T cell repertoires in COVID-19. The repertoire was sequenced with immunoSEQ multiplex PCR; TCRdb's copy has only in-frame clones and lacks some. This table has approximately 330,000 clones, around 86% appearing once. The sample was PBMCs or T cells enriched from blood (not recorded which). Every receptor here comes from a woman aged 40 to 50 with acute COVID-19. CDR3s leave out the opening cysteine and the closing phenylalanine or tryptophan. A D gene is named only where the DNA matches it firmly.

.,TRBV27,ASSLRAWAGLAREQY
.,TRBV5-1,ASSLTGNTEAF
.,TRBV15,ATSSSQGSDTQY
TRBD2,TRBV7-2,ASSSDPGLAGVYTDTQY
TRBD2,TRBV9,ASSVGGGGSLSTDTQY
.,TRBV7-2,ASSLEFGRGYGYT
.,TRBV9,ASSVVISGANVLT
.,TRBV12-3/TRBV12-4,ASSSFNEQF
.,TRBV12-3/TRBV12-4,ASSITRYEQY
.,TRBV29-1,SVVRDSFLLYGYT
TRBD2,TRBV6-5,ASSHGLAEQF
TRBD2,TRBV2,ASSDFLAGVQETQY
TRBD1,TRBV9,ASSVDHPGTGNGNQPQH
.,TRBV27,ASSPQMRGTTLNTEAF
.,TRBV7-2,ASSLALGQGGSETQY
.,TRBV9,ASSTRGTPLH